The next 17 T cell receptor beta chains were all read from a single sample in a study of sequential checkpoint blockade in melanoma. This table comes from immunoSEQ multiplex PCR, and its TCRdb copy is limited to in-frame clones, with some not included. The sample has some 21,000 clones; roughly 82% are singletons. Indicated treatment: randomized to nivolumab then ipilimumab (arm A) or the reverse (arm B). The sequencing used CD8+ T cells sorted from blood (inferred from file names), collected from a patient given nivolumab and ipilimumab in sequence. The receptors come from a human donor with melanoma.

The CDR3 protein is CASSSGTASYNEQFF. The CDR3 nucleotides are TGTGCCAGCTCATCCGGGACAGCCTCCTACAATGAGCAGTTCTTC. This chain uses TRBV18 with TRBJ2-1, with 7 bases that match TRBD1. The V gene's germline CDR1 is KGHSH and CDR2 LQKENI. The trim removed 5 bases at V and 0 bases at J, leaving 4 bases unmatched. There are 15 residues in the CDR3.

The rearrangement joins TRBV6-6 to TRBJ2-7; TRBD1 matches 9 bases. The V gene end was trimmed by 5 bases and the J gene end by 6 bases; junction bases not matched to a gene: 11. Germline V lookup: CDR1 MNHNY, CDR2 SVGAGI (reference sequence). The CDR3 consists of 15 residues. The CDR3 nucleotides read TGTGCCAGCAGTACCACCGGGACAGGGTCGGGCGAGCAGTACTTC. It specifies CASSTTGTGSGEQYF.

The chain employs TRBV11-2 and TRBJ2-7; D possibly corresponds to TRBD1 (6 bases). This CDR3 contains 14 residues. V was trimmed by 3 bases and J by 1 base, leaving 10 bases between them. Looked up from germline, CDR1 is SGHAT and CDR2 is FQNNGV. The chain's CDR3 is CASSFMGASYEQYF. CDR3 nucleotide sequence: TGTGCCAGCAGCTTTATGGGGGCTTCCTACGAGCAGTACTTC.

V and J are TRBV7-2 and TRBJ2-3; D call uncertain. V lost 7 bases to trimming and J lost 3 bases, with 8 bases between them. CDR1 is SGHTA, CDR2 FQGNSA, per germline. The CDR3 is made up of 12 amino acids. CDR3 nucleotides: TGTGCCAGCACCGGTTGGACAGATACGCAGTATTTT. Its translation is CASTGWTDTQYF.

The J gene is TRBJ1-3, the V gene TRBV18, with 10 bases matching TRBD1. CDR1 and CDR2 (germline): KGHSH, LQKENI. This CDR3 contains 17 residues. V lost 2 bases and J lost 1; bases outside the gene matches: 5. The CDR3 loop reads CASSPYRDRGSGNTIYF. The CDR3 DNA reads TGTGCCAGCTCACCATACCGGGACAGGGGTTCTGGAAACACCATATATTTT.

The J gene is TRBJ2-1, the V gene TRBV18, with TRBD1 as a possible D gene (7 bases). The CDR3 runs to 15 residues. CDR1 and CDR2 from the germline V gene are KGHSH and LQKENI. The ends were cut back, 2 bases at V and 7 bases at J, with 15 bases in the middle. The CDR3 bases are TGTGCCAGCTCACCAGCAGGGGGGCAGGTAAATGAGCAGTTCTTC. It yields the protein CASSPAGGQVNEQFF.

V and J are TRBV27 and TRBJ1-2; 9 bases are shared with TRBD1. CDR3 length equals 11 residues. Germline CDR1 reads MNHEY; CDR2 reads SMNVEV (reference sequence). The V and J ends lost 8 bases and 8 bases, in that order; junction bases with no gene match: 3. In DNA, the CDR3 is TGTGCCAGCGGACAGGGGTGGGGCTACACCTTC. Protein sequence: CASGQGWGYTF.

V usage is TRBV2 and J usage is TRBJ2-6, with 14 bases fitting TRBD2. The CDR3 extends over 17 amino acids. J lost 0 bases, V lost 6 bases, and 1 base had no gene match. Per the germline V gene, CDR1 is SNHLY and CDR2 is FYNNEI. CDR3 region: CASRGLAGVSGANVLTF. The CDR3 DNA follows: TGTGCCAGCAGGGGACTAGCGGGAGTCTCTGGGGCCAACGTCCTGACTTTC.

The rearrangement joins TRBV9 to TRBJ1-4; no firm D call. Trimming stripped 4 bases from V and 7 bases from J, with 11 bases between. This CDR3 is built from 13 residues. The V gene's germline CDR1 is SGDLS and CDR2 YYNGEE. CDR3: CASSPQYGEKLFF. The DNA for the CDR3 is TGTGCCAGCAGCCCCCAATACGGTGAAAAACTGTTTTTT.

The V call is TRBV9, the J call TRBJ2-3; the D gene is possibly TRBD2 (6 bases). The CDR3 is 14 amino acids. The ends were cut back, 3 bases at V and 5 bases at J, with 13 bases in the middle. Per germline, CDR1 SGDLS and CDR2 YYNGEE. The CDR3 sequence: CASSGGDGQDTQYF. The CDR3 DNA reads TGTGCCAGCAGCGGGGGGGACGGGCAAGATACGCAGTATTTT. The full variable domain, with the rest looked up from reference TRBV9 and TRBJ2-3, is DSGVTQTPKHLITATGQRVTLRCSPRSGDLSVYWYQQSLDQGLQFLIQYYNGEERAKGNILERFSAQQFPDLHSELNLSSLELGDSALYFCASSGGDGQDTQYFGPGTRLTVL.

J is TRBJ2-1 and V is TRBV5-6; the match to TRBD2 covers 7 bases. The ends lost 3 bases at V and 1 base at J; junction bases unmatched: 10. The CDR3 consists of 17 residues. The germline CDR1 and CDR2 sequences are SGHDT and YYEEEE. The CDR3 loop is CASSWEGYPGSYNEQFF. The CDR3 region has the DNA TGTGCCAGCAGCTGGGAGGGCTACCCTGGATCCTACAATGAGCAGTTCTTC.

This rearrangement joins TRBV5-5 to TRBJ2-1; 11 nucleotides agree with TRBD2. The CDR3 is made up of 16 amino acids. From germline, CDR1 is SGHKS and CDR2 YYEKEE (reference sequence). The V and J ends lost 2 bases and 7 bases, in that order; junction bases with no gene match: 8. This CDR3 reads CASSFLAGGPVNEQFF. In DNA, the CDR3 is TGTGCCAGCAGCTTCTTAGCGGGAGGGCCAGTGAATGAGCAGTTCTTC.

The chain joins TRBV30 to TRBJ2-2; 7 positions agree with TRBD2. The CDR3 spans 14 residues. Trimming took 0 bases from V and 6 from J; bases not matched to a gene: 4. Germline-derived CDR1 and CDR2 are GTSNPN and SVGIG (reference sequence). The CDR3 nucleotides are TGTGCCTGGAGTGTATCTGCGGGAGCCGGGGAGCTGTTTTTT. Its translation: CAWSVSAGAGELFF.

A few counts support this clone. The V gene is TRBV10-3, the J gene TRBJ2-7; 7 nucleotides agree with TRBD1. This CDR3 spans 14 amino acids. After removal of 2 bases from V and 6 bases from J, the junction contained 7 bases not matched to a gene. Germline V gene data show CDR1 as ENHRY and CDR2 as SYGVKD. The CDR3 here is CAISETQGVFEQYF. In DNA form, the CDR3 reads TGTGCCATCAGTGAGACTCAGGGGGTATTCGAGCAGTACTTC.

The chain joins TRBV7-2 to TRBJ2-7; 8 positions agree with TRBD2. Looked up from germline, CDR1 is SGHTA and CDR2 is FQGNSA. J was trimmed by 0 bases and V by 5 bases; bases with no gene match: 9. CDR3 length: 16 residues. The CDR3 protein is CASSQQIAGSSYEQYF. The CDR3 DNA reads TGTGCCAGCAGCCAACAAATAGCGGGGTCCTCCTACGAGCAGTACTTC.

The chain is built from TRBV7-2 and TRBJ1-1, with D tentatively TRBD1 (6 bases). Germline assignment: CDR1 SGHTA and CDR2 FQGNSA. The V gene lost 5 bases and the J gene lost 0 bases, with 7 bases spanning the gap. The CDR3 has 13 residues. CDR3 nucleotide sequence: TGTGCCAGCAGCGACAGGTTGAACACTGAAGCTTTCTTT. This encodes CASSDRLNTEAFF.

CDR3 residues: CASSPAGIGGHTDTQYF. CDR3 coding DNA: TGTGCCAGCAGCCCGGCGGGGATTGGTGGGCACACAGATACGCAGTATTTT. V gene TRBV5-4 combines with J gene TRBJ2-3; D possibly corresponds to TRBD2 (6 bases). Germline V gives CDR1 SGHNT, CDR2 YYREEE (reference sequence). V shed 4 bases and J shed 2 bases, with 20 bases lying between them. The CDR3 has 17 amino acids. Full variable domain (remainder filled in from reference TRBV5-4 and TRBJ2-3): ETGVTQSPTHLIKTRGQQVTLRCSSQSGHNTVSWYQQALGQGPQFIFQYYREEENGRGNFPPRFSGLQFPNYSSELNVNALELDDSALYLCASSPAGIGGHTDTQYFGPGTRLTVL.